The rows below give T cell receptor beta chains drawn from one sample of a study of cytomegalovirus exposure and HLA in healthy donors. Sequenced by immunoSEQ multiplex PCR; TCRdb stores in-frame clones only, minus some. The sample lists about 82,000 clones; more than 85% were seen once. The specimen was PBMCs. The receptors here all came from a man aged 18 to 30 in good health and CMV-seronegative. The CDR3 runs from the conserved cysteine through the conserved F or W. D genes are given only for firm matches. Not all rows give a size; the values are once, few, many and, for expanded clones, a class.

d_call	v_call	j_call	clone_size	cdr3_aa	cdr3_nt
TRBD1	TRBV2	TRBJ1-1	NA	CASKGTGDTEAFF	TGTGCCAGCAAGGGGACAGGGGACACTGAAGCTTTCTTT
NA	TRBV15	TRBJ2-3	once	CATSRVRGGAGGLASLSTDTQYF	TGTGCCACCAGCAGAGTTAGAGGTGGGGCAGGGGGGCTAGCGTCCCTAAGCACAGATACGCAGTATTTT
NA	TRBV5-1	TRBJ1-5	NA	CASSLEGGSRGQPQHF	TGCGCCAGCAGCTTGGAAGGCGGGAGTCGCGGTCAGCCCCAGCATTTT
NA	TRBV18	TRBJ2-1	NA	CASSPESRGVYNEQFF	TGTGCCAGCTCACCCGAGAGCCGGGGAGTTTACAATGAGCAGTTCTTC
TRBD2	TRBV19	TRBJ2-1	NA	CASSANRLAGAPAEQFF	TGTGCCAGTAGTGCGAACCGACTAGCGGGAGCCCCCGCGGAGCAGTTCTTC
TRBD2	TRBV7-9	TRBJ2-3	NA	CASSLSSGTDTQYF	TGTGCCAGCAGCCTGTCTAGCGGTACAGATACGCAGTATTTT
TRBD2	TRBV6-4	TRBJ2-3	NA	CASSQLAGRTTDTQYF	TGTGCCAGCAGTCAGCTAGCGGGACGAACCACAGATACGCAGTATTTT
NA	TRBV2	TRBJ1-5	NA	CASSDGVSNQPQHF	TGTGCCAGCAGTGATGGAGTTAGCAATCAGCCCCAGCATTTT
TRBD1	TRBV6-5	TRBJ2-7	NA	CASSYPGGYEQYF	TGTGCCAGCAGTTACCCAGGGGGCTACGAGCAGTACTTC
NA	TRBV27	TRBJ2-3	NA	CASSLGRKADTQYF	TGTGCCAGCAGTTTGGGCAGGAAGGCAGATACGCAGTATTTT
TRBD1	TRBV6-6	TRBJ1-1	once	CASSLRTGEAFF	TGTGCCAGCAGTCTGCGGACAGGGGAAGCTTTCTTT
NA	TRBV30	TRBJ2-7	NA	CAWSEARRANYEQYF	TGTGCCTGGAGTGAGGCCAGGAGGGCCAACTACGAGCAGTACTTC
NA	TRBV29-1	TRBJ1-2	NA	CSVELFGGNYGYTF	TGCAGCGTTGAGTTGTTCGGCGGAAATTATGGCTACACCTTC
NA	TRBV11-2	TRBJ2-2	NA	CASSLWQANTGELFF	TGTGCCAGCAGCTTATGGCAGGCGAACACCGGGGAGCTGTTTTTT
NA	TRBV2	TRBJ2-7	NA	CASSPLSYEQYF	TGTGCCAGCAGTCCCCTCTCCTACGAGCAGTACTTC
NA	TRBV5-1	TRBJ2-2	NA	CASSFRGRETGELFF	TGCGCCAGCAGCTTCCGGGGCCGGGAGACCGGGGAGCTGTTTTTT
NA	TRBV19	TRBJ1-1	NA	CASKGRDMNTEAFF	TGTGCCAGTAAAGGCAGAGACATGAACACTGAAGCTTTCTTT
TRBD2	TRBV5-1	TRBJ2-5	NA	CASSGGLSGRMETQYF	TGCGCCAGCAGCGGGGGCCTTAGCGGGAGAATGGAGACCCAGTACTTC
TRBD1	TRBV5-1	TRBJ2-6	NA	CASSLVGGQGLSGANVLTF	TGCGCCAGCAGCTTGGTTGGGGGACAGGGGCTTTCTGGGGCCAACGTCCTGACTTTC
NA	TRBV29-1	TRBJ2-1	NA	CSVVRVQSYNEQFF	TGCAGCGTTGTCAGGGTTCAGTCCTACAATGAGCAGTTCTTC